These T cell receptor beta chains were read from a single sample in a study of blood T cell repertoires in COVID-19. Produced via immunoSEQ multiplex PCR; TCRdb's table is partial and in-frame only. The table lists a few hundred thousand clones, approximately 88% of them singletons. Material for sequencing was PBMCs or T cells enriched from blood (not recorded which). The source of these receptors is a woman aged 40 to 50 who had been exposed to COVID-19. CDR3s include the opening cysteine and the closing phenylalanine or tryptophan. The D gene is left open where the match is weak. Expanded clones are given a class, and other clones once, few, many or no size at all.

CDR3 protein	CDR3 DNA	CDR3 length	J gene	clone size	D gene	V gene
CASSIGRDYGYTF	TGTGCCAGTAGTATAGGGAGGGATTATGGCTACACCTTC	13	TRBJ1-2	NA	NA	TRBV19
CATSDPGTGENSPLHF	TGTGCCACCAGTGATCCGGGGACAGGCGAAAATTCACCCCTCCACTTT	16	TRBJ1-6	NA	TRBD1	TRBV24-1
CASSPDISGNTIYF	TGTGCCAGCTCACCGGACATCTCTGGAAACACCATATATTTT	14	TRBJ1-3	NA	NA	TRBV18
CASSQDRAMFTSGANVLTF	TGCGCCAGCAGCCAGGACAGGGCCATGTTTACCTCTGGGGCCAACGTCCTGACTTTC	19	TRBJ2-6	NA	TRBD1	TRBV4-3
CASSKVPGAGENTIYF	TGTGCCAGCAGCAAAGTTCCAGGGGCGGGGGAAAACACCATATATTTT	16	TRBJ1-3	NA	NA	TRBV21-1
CASSRGTGVNSPLHF	TGTGCCAGCAGCAGAGGGACAGGCGTTAATTCACCCCTCCACTTT	15	TRBJ1-6	NA	TRBD1	TRBV5-8
CASSRDYNNEQFF	TGTGCCAGCAGCCGGGACTACAACAATGAGCAGTTCTTC	13	TRBJ2-1	NA	TRBD2	TRBV3-1/TRBV3-2
CASSLGQFSGNTIYF	TGCGCCAGCAGCCTAGGACAGTTCTCTGGAAACACCATATATTTT	15	TRBJ1-3	NA	NA	TRBV5-1
CASSPRGRENTGELFF	TGTGCCAGCAGCCCTCGAGGACGGGAAAACACCGGGGAGCTGTTTTTT	16	TRBJ2-2	NA	NA	TRBV9
CASSSRYTGETDYGYTF	TGTGCCAGTAGTTCCCGATATACAGGGGAAACTGACTATGGCTACACCTTC	17	TRBJ1-2	NA	TRBD1	TRBV19
CASSEVSGQGVLQYF	TGTGCCAGCAGTGAAGTCTCGGGTCAAGGGGTTTTGCAGTACTTC	15	TRBJ2-7	NA	NA	TRBV2
CASNSGNYGYTF	TGTGCCAGTAACTCGGGGAACTATGGCTACACCTTC	12	TRBJ1-2	NA	NA	TRBV19
CASSLAGSYNEQFF	TGTGCCAGCAGCTTGGCCGGCTCCTACAATGAGCAGTTCTTC	14	TRBJ2-1	NA	NA	TRBV5-6
CASSQAGGHTEAFF	TGTGCCAGCAGCCAAGCCGGGGGGCACACTGAAGCTTTCTTT	14	TRBJ1-1	NA	NA	TRBV14
CAWSVQGGQGWLGTQYF	TGTGCCTGGAGTGTACAAGGGGGACAGGGGTGGTTGGGGACCCAGTACTTC	17	TRBJ2-5	NA	TRBD1	TRBV30
CASSYRKGTGNTGELFF	TGTGCCAGCAGTTACCGAAAGGGGACAGGAAATACCGGGGAGCTGTTTTTT	17	TRBJ2-2	NA	TRBD1	TRBV6-2/TRBV6-3
CASSSSQAGSGNTIYF	TGTGCCAGCAGCTCCTCCCAAGCCGGCTCTGGAAACACCATATATTTT	16	TRBJ1-3	NA	NA	TRBV7-2
CASFRDIGYEQYF	TGCGCCAGCTTTCGGGATATCGGGTACGAGCAGTACTTC	13	TRBJ2-7	NA	NA	TRBV5-1
CASRKTGGDGYTF	TGTGCCAGCAGAAAGACAGGGGGCGACGGCTACACCTTC	13	TRBJ1-2	few	TRBD1	TRBV5-6
CASRDGGTYGYTF	TGTGCCAGCCGGGATGGAGGGACCTATGGCTACACCTTC	13	TRBJ1-2	NA	NA	TRBV6-5
CASSFLGGNYGYTF	TGTGCCAGCAGTTTTTTGGGGGGAAACTATGGCTACACCTTC	14	TRBJ1-2	NA	NA	TRBV28
CATVYRERVSGTEAFF	TGTGCCACCGTGTACAGGGAGAGGGTGTCGGGGACTGAAGCTTTCTTT	16	TRBJ1-1	NA	NA	TRBV28
CASSQPRSRDTQYF	TGTGCCAGCAGCCAGCCGAGGAGTAGAGATACGCAGTATTTT	14	TRBJ2-3	NA	NA	TRBV4-2
CASSYLSQGVNEQFF	TGTGCCAGCAGTTACTTATCACAGGGGGTAAATGAGCAGTTCTTC	15	TRBJ2-1	NA	TRBD1	TRBV6-5
CASTPGGAGGNEQFF	TGTGCCAGCACCCCGGGGGGGGCTGGCGGCAATGAGCAGTTCTTC	15	TRBJ2-1	NA	NA	TRBV21-1
CASVTSQTVTDTQYF	TGTGCCAGCGTTACTAGCCAAACCGTCACAGATACGCAGTATTTT	15	TRBJ2-3	NA	NA	TRBV7-2
CASSRGTGVSTGELFF	TGCGCCAGCAGCCGGGGGACAGGGGTTAGCACCGGGGAGCTGTTTTTT	16	TRBJ2-2	NA	TRBD1	TRBV4-3
CASARRPQGYQIRYNEQFF	TGTGCCAGCGCCCGGCGGCCACAGGGGTATCAAATTAGATACAATGAGCAGTTCTTC	19	TRBJ2-1	NA	TRBD1	TRBV27
CASSLGDTEKLFF	TGTGCCAGCAGCCTAGGGGACACCGAAAAACTGTTTTTT	13	TRBJ1-4	NA	NA	TRBV3-1/TRBV3-2
CASSWEVGPQYF	TGTGCCAGCAGTTGGGAAGTGGGGCCCCAGTATTTT	12	TRBJ2-3	NA	NA	TRBV6-5
CATSGGQSLYNEQFF	TGTGCCACCAGTGGAGGACAGAGCCTCTACAATGAGCAGTTCTTC	15	TRBJ2-1	NA	NA	TRBV24-1
CASSKCTGNTIYF	TGTGCCAGCAGCAAATGTACTGGAAACACCATATATTTT	13	TRBJ1-3	NA	NA	TRBV21-1
CASSSSPNEQFF	TGTGCCAGCAGTTCAAGCCCCAATGAGCAGTTCTTC	12	TRBJ2-1	NA	NA	TRBV28
CASRDRYGYTF	TGTGCCAGCCGAGACAGATATGGCTACACCTTC	11	TRBJ1-2	NA	NA	TRBV3-1/TRBV3-2
CASSDVARGEQYF	TGTGCCAGCAGTGATGTAGCTAGAGGCGAGCAGTACTTC	13	TRBJ2-7	NA	NA	TRBV25-1
CAISNTGTGSYEQYF	TGTGCCATCAGTAACACCGGGACAGGCTCCTACGAGCAGTACTTC	15	TRBJ2-7	NA	TRBD1	TRBV10-3
CASQEGSLPDTQYF	TGTGCCAGCCAGGAGGGCAGCCTTCCAGATACGCAGTATTTT	14	TRBJ2-3	NA	NA	TRBV7-2
CASSSLVVSGNTIYF	TGTGCCAGCAGCTCCCTCGTTGTGTCTGGAAACACCATATATTTT	15	TRBJ1-3	NA	NA	TRBV7-9
CASSQGLEIGYGYTF	TGTGCCAGCAGCCAAGGGCTAGAGATCGGATATGGCTACACCTTC	15	TRBJ1-2	few	NA	TRBV4-2
CASSADPFNEQFF	TGTGCCAGCAGCGCGGATCCATTCAATGAGCAGTTCTTC	13	TRBJ2-1	NA	NA	TRBV11-2
CASSLDPTADEQFF	TGCGCCAGCAGCCTAGACCCAACCGCGGATGAGCAGTTCTTC	14	TRBJ2-1	NA	NA	TRBV5-1
CASSATGDGEKLFF	TGTGCCAGCAGCGCGACAGGGGATGGTGAAAAACTGTTTTTT	14	TRBJ1-4	NA	TRBD1	TRBV2
CAVSLGGGDTEAFF	TGTGCCGTTTCCCTGGGAGGGGGTGACACTGAAGCTTTCTTT	14	TRBJ1-1	NA	NA	TRBV10-3